Sequencing of this T cell receptor beta chain was carried out in a study of T cells in Graves' hyperthyroidism and ophthalmopathy. Details on this clonotype: Its antigen remains unknown.

Study-level results: Before onset, by a median of approximately 5.9 months, the model predicted ophthalmopathy. Researchers found most expanded thyroid clonotypes above 0.001 in blood as well.

Amplification of TCR beta CDR3 regions used RNA as the template. First-round RT-PCR with HTBI primers amplified the TCR CDR3 region. From the multiplex PCR reads, TCRdb called clonotypes with MiXCR, one entry per CDR3 protein. The table shows approximately 710,000 distinct CDR3 sequences, with approximately 15% occurring only once. Graves' hyperthyroidism showing no ophthalmopathy progression within 18 months was considered stable. This CDR3 is built from 14 residues. Germline V CDR1 and CDR2: SQVTM, ANQGSEA. The V end lost 7 bases, the J end lost 10 bases, and 23 bases lay between the germline ends. Sequenced: blood. This receptor was obtained from a man aged 50 to 60 with Graves' hyperthyroidism. The chain carries TRBV29-1 and TRBJ2-1; unclear D gene. The CDR3 region is CSGVLPLRIGEQFF. The CDR3 bases are TGCAGCGGTGTCCTCCCTTTAAGGATAGGGGAGCAGTTCTTC.